Following are 5 T cell receptor beta chains from one sample sequenced in a study of beta chain features in type 1 diabetes. Study-wide findings and caveats: Among patients with Type 1 diabetes, TCRB CDR3s were moderately but significantly shorter in every one of the four CD4+ subsets.

TCRB transcripts that were expressed got sequenced, as all of the isolated RNA had been reverse transcribed. Sequencing used immunoSEQ multiplex PCR; TCRdb keeps in-frame clones, though not all of them. The sample yields around 120,000 clones, roughly a sixth seen once. These TCRs are of unknown antigen specificity. The sequenced sample was central memory CD4+ T cells from blood. The receptors shown here come from a man aged 18 to 29 with type 1 diabetes.

In this sample, this clone turned up many times. The genes are TRBV7-2 and TRBJ2-5; D remains unclear. V was cut by 5 bases and J by 5 bases, with 15 bases left in between. The CDR3 totals 14 residues. Germline V gene data show CDR1 as SGHTA and CDR2 as FQGNSA. CDR3 bases: TGTGCCAGCAGCCTCCAAAGGGCTGCGGAGACCCAGTACTTC. Translated: CASSLQRAAETQYF.

This clone was seen a few times. The chain's CDR3 is CASSANTGELFF. The CDR3 DNA follows: TGTGCCAGCTCGGCGAACACCGGGGAGCTGTTTTTT. The rearrangement links TRBV18 to TRBJ2-2; D is unresolved. V gave up 6 bases and J gave up 0 bases, with 2 bases separating them. The CDR3 is 12 amino acids. Germline V gene lookup returns CDR1 KGHSH and CDR2 LQKENI. The full variable domain, completed using reference TRBV18 and TRBJ2-2, is NAGVMQNPRHLVRRRGQEARLRCSPMKGHSHVYWYRQLPEEGLKFMVYLQKENIIDESGMPKERFSAEFPKEGPSILRIQQVVRGDSAAYFCASSANTGELFFGEGSRLTVL.

This clone was seen more than once but under ten times. The chain links TRBV2 to TRBJ1-1, with 8 positions matching TRBD1. The CDR3 consists of 15 residues. Unmatched junction bases numbered 13, after V lost 7 bases and J lost 6 bases. Per the germline V gene, CDR1 is SNHLY and CDR2 is FYNNEI. As DNA, the CDR3 is TGTGCCAGCAATCCTGACTCCGGGACAGGCGCTGAAGCTTTCTTT. Its protein product is CASNPDSGTGAEAFF.

This sequence joins TRBV6-5 and TRBJ2-6; D is ambiguous. V was shortened by 0 bases and J by 2 bases, with 5 bases between the two germline ends. CDR1 and CDR2 from the germline V gene are MNHEY and SVGAGI. This CDR3 comprises 15 residues. The CDR3 DNA reads as TGTGCCAGCAGTTACTCAACAGCTGGGGCCAACGTCCTGACTTTC. As protein: CASSYSTAGANVLTF.

This clone appeared many times. This chain joins TRBV29-1 and TRBJ2-7; D might be TRBD2 (5 bases). Germline CDR1 is SQVTM and CDR2 is ANQGSEA. The length of the CDR3 is 14 residues. CDR3 coding DNA: TGCAGTGCTTCCGGATTGAGGGTAGAGAGCGAGCAGTACTTC. Its translation: CSASGLRVESEQYF.